The 12 T cell receptor beta chains in this list originate from one sample, sequenced in a study of response to subunit inactivated influenza vaccine. Using its own MiXCR run on the RT-PCR reads, TCRdb lists one record per CDR3 protein. Here the sample spans 530,000 or so distinct CDR3 sequences, less than 15% being singletons. Material: PBMCs from blood, obtained 11 to 12 days after vaccination. Receptors originate from a man aged 45-65 years who received an inactivated influenza vaccine.

The sample holds a few counts of this clonotype. The rearrangement uses TRBV6-1 and TRBJ1-6, with a tentative D call TRBD1 (5 bases). With 0 bases removed from V and 8 bases from J, the gap between germline ends came to 11 bases. The CDR3 consists of 15 residues. Per the germline V gene, CDR1 is MNHNS and CDR2 is SASEGT. DNA for the CDR3: TGTGCCAGCAGTGAAGCGAACCAGGGCTATTCACCCCTCCACTTT. This translates into CASSEANQGYSPLHF.

The chain combines TRBV12-3 or TRBV12-4 with TRBJ1-1; 9 positions agree with TRBD1. This CDR3 is 14 amino acids long. J lost 10 bases, V lost 6 bases, and 12 bases had no gene match. The CDR3 region is CASRPGQGPSRAFF. CDR3 DNA: TGTGCCAGCAGGCCGGGACAGGGCCCGTCTCGAGCTTTCTTT.

V and J are TRBV9 and TRBJ2-3; TRBD2 matches 14 bases. In germline, CDR1 is SGDLS, CDR2 YYNGEE. The length of the CDR3 is 16 residues. V was pared by 2 bases and J by 5 bases, with 4 bases of the junction left unmatched. This CDR3 reads CASSVGTSGGVDTQYF. In nucleotides, the CDR3 is TGTGCCAGCAGCGTCGGGACTAGCGGGGGTGTAGATACGCAGTATTTT.

This clonotype turned up a few times. DNA of the CDR3: TGTGCCATCAGCCCCGGACTAGCGGGGGACCCGGGGAAAGAGACCCAGTACTTC. This codes for CAISPGLAGDPGKETQYF. The V and J genes are TRBV10-3 and TRBJ2-5, with 13 nucleotides matching TRBD2. J lost 3 bases, V lost 6 bases, and 13 bases had no gene match. The germline V gene has CDR1 ENHRY and CDR2 SYGVKD. There are 18 residues in the CDR3.

This clonotype appeared a few times. This chain joins TRBV20-1 and TRBJ1-2; 7 nucleotides line up with TRBD1. This CDR3 contains 12 residues. CDR1 and CDR2 from the germline V gene are DFQATT and SNEGSKA (reference sequence). The trim removed 7 bases at V and 6 bases at J, leaving 8 bases unmatched. CDR3 sequence reads: CSVTRQGHGYTF. In DNA form, the CDR3 reads TGCAGTGTTACTAGACAGGGCCATGGCTACACCTTC.

CDR3 residues: CASSLGLFNEQFF. In DNA form, the CDR3 reads TGTGCCAGCAGCTTGGGACTGTTCAATGAGCAGTTCTTC. The chain couples TRBV6-2 or TRBV6-3 to TRBJ2-1, with D possibly TRBD2 on 6 matching bases. The ends were cut back, 6 bases at V and 6 bases at J, with 12 bases in the middle. The CDR3 extends over 13 amino acids. CDR1 is MNHEY, CDR2 SVGEGT, per germline.

This clonotype was recorded a few times. The chain's CDR3 is CASRELGSNEQFF. The CDR3 DNA follows: TGTGCCAGCAGGGAACTTGGGTCCAATGAGCAGTTCTTC. The chain carries TRBV9 and TRBJ2-1, with unresolved D. The V end lost 5 bases, the J end lost 6 bases, and 12 bases lay between the germline ends. Germline loops: CDR1 SGDLS, CDR2 YYNGEE. The CDR3 is 13 amino acids.

This clonotype was picked up a small number of times. The chain recombines TRBV7-2 with TRBJ1-2; a weak D match, TRBD1 (5 bases). CDR3 length: 14 amino acids. V was clipped by 0 bases and J by 4 bases, with 9 bases between them. The V gene's germline CDR1 is SGHTA and CDR2 FQGNSA. CDR3 nucleotide sequence: TGTGCCAGCAGCTTAGCGGGGGGAAGCTATGGCTACACCTTC. It yields the protein CASSLAGGSYGYTF.

This clonotype was found many times. V gene TRBV20-1 combines with J gene TRBJ2-1; D is perhaps TRBD2 (6 bases). CDR1 is DFQATT and CDR2 is SNEGSKA in the germline V gene (reference sequence). Trimming pared 3 bases from V and 5 bases from J, leaving 17 bases between. This CDR3 contains 15 residues. CDR3 residues: CSASDLLGGNNEQFF. CDR3 DNA: TGCAGTGCTAGTGACCTGCTGGGGGGTAACAATGAGCAGTTCTTC.

This clonotype was found a few times. The gene calls are TRBV7-9 and TRBJ2-3, with 7 positions matching TRBD2. Germline loops: CDR1 SEHNR, CDR2 FQNEAQ (reference sequence). V trimming: 5 bases; J trimming: 15 bases; junction bases outside the gene matches: 8. CDR3 length equals 11 residues. The CDR3 spells CASSPGLYVYF. The CDR3 DNA sequence: TGTGCCAGCAGCCCGGGACTATACGTTTATTTT.

J is TRBJ1-2 and V is TRBV5-1; perhaps TRBD1 as D (6 bases). The CDR3 runs 14 residues. The V gene's germline CDR1 is SGHRS and CDR2 YFSETQ. Trimming pared 7 bases from V and 0 bases from J, leaving 13 bases between. The DNA of the CDR3 is TGCGCCAGCCGAACAGGGCCTACTAACTATGGCTACACCTTC. Protein: CASRTGPTNYGYTF.

CDR3 sequence reads: CASSLVFGGLRSRTTDTQYF. The CDR3 region has the DNA TGCGCCAGCAGCTTGGTATTCGGGGGGCTACGGTCCCGAACCACAGATACGCAGTATTTT. The V call is TRBV5-1, the J call TRBJ2-3, with a weak D call TRBD2 (7 bases). The V end lost 0 bases, the J end lost 2 bases, and 25 bases lay between the germline ends. Germline CDR1 is SGHRS and CDR2 is YFSETQ. CDR3 size: 20 residues.